This TCR beta chain was identified in a study of beta chain features in type 1 diabetes. General observations from the study: Shortening of TCRB CDR3s, moderate but significant, appeared in all four CD4+ subsets of Type 1 diabetes patients.

This clone has only a few counts. Its antigen is still unknown. Investigators reverse transcribed all isolated RNA, so they sequenced expressed TCRB transcripts. Here immunoSEQ multiplex PCR was the method, and the copy in TCRdb shows in-frame clones only, minus some. The table includes 200,000 to 250,000 clones, about 15% detected once. Without exception, sorted populations had purity beyond 98%. Germline V lookup: CDR1 SGDLS, CDR2 YYNGEE. Trimming cost V 2 bases and J 0 bases; bases outside gene matches: 15. CDR3 size: 20 residues. V usage is TRBV9 and J usage is TRBJ2-2; 8 bases map to TRBD2. This receptor was obtained from a man between 25 and 39 years old with type 1 diabetes. The sample comprised naive CD4+ T cells from blood. CDR3 in amino acids: CASSVQRESTSATNTGELFF. The CDR3 nucleotides are TGTGCCAGCAGCGTCCAGCGGGAGTCTACTAGCGCGACGAACACCGGGGAGCTGTTTTTT.